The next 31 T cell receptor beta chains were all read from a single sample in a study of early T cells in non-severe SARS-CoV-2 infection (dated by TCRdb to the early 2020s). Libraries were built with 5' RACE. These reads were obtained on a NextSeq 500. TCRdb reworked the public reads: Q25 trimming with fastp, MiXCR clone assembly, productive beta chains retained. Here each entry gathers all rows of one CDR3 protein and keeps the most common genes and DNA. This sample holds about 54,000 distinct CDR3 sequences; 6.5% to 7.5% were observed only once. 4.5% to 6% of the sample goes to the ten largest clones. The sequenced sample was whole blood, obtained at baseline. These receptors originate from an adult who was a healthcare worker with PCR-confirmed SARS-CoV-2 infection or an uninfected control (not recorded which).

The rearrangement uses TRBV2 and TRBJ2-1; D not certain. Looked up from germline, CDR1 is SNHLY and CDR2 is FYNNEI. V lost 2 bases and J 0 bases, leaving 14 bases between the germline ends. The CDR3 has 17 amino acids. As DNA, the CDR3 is TGTGCCAGCAGTGAACCCCTCGAGGTCATCTCCTACAATGAGCAGTTCTTC. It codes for CASSEPLEVISYNEQFF.

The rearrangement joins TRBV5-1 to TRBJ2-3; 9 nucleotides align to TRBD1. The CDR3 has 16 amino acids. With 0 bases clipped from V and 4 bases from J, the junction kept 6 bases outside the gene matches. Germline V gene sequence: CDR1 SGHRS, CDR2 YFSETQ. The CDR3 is CASSLAGQGSSDTQYF. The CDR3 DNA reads TGCGCCAGCAGCTTGGCAGGACAGGGGAGTTCAGATACGCAGTATTTT.

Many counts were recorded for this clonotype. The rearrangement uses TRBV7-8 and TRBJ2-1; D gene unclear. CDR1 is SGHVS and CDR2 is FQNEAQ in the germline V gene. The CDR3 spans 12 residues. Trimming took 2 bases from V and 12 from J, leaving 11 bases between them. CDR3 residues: CASSLPGRLQFF. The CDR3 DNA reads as TGTGCCAGCAGCTTACCCGGACGTTTGCAGTTCTTC.

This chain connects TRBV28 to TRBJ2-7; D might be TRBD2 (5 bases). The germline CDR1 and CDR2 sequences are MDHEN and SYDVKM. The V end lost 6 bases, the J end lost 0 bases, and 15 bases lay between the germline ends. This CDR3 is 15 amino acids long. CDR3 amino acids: CASSGRGIVSYEQYF. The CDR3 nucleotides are TGTGCCAGCAGCGGCCGGGGTATTGTCTCCTACGAGCAGTACTTC. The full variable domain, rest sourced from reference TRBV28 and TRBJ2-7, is DVKVTQSSRYLVKRTGEKVFLECVQDMDHENMFWYRQDPGLGLRLIYFSYDVKMKEKGDIPEGYSVSREKKERFSLILESASTNQTSMYLCASSGRGIVSYEQYFGPGTRLTVT.

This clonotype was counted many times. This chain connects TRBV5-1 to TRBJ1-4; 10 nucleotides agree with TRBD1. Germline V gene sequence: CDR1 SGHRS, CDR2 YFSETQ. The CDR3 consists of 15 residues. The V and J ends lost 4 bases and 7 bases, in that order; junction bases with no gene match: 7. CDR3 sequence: CASSGTTGGGEKLFF. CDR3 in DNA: TGCGCCAGCAGCGGGACGACAGGGGGCGGTGAAAAACTGTTTTTT.

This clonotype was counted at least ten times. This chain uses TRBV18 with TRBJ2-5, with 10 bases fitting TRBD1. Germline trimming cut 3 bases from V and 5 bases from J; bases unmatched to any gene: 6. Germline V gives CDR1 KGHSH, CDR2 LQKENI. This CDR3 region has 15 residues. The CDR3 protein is CASSPRQGAGETQYF. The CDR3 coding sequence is TGTGCCAGCTCACCCCGACAGGGGGCAGGGGAGACCCAGTACTTC.

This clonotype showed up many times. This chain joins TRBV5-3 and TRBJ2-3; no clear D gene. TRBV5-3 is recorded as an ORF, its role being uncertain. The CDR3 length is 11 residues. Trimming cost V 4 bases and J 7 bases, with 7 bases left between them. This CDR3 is CARSQLYTQYF. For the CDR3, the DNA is TGTGCCAGAAGCCAGCTTTATACGCAGTATTTT.

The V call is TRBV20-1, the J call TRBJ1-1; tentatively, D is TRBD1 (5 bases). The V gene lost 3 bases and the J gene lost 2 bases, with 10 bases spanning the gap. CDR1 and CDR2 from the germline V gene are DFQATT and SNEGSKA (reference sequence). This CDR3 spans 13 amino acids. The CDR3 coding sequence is TGCAGTGCTAGTGGGGCAGTCAACACTGAAGCTTTCTTT. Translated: CSASGAVNTEAFF.

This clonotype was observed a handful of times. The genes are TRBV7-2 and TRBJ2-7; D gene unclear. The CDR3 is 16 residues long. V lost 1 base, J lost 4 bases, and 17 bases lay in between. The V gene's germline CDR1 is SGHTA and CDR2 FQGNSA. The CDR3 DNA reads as TGTGCCAGCAGCTTAGTAAGGAAACTGGATAGTTACGAGCAGTACTTC. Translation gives CASSLVRKLDSYEQYF.

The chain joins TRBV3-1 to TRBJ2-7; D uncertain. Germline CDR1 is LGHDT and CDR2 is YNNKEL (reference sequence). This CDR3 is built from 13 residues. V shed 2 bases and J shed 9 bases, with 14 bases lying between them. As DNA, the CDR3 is TGTGCCAGCAGCCAACTCGAAACCGTGGGGCAGTACTTC. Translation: CASSQLETVGQYF.

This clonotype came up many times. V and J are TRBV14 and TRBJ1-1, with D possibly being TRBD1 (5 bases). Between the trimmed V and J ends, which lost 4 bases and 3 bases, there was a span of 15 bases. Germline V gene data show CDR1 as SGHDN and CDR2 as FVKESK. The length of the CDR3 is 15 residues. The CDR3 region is CASSRSWGWDTEAFF. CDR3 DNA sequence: TGTGCCAGCAGCCGTAGCTGGGGCTGGGACACTGAAGCTTTCTTT.

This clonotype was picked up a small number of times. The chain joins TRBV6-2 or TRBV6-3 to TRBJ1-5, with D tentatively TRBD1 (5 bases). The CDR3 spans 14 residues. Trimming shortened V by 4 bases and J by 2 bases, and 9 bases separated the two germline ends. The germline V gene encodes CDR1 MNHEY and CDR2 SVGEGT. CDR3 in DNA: TGTGCCAGCAGTTGGTGGGGGGGCAATCAGCCCCAGCATTTT. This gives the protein CASSWWGGNQPQHF.

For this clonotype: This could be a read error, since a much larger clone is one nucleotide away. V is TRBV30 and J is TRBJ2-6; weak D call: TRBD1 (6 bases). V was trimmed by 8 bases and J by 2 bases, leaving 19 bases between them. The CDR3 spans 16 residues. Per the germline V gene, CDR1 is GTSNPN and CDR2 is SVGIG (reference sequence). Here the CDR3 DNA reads TGTGCCGTCCGAGAGGGGGAAGGAACTGGGGCCAACGTCCTGACTTTC. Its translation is CAVREGEGTGANVLTF.

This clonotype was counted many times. CDR3 protein: CASSSTGVNQPQHF. DNA for the CDR3: TGTGCCAGCAGCTCGACAGGGGTCAATCAGCCCCAGCATTTT. This sequence joins TRBV11-2 and TRBJ1-5; 8 nucleotides align to TRBD1. V trimming: 4 bases; J trimming: 3 bases; junction bases outside the gene matches: 2. The CDR3 loop spans 14 amino acids. Germline V gives CDR1 SGHAT, CDR2 FQNNGV.

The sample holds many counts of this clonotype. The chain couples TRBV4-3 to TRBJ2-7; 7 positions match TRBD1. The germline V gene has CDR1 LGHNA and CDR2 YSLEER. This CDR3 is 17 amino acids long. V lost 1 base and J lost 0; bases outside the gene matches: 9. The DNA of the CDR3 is TGCGCCAGCAGCCAAGGGGCCGGGACAGACAGCTCCTACGAGCAGTACTTC. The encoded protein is CASSQGAGTDSSYEQYF.

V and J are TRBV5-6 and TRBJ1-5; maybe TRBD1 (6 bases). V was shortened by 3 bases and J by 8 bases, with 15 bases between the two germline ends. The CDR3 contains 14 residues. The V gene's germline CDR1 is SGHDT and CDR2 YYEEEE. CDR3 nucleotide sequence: TGTGCCAGCAGCTCTCCGGGGGCAGGGGAGCCCCAGCATTTT. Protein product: CASSSPGAGEPQHF.

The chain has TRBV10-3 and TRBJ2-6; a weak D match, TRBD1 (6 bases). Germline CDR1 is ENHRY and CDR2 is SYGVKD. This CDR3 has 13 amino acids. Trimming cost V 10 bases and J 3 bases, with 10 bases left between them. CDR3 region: CATQGIGANVLTF. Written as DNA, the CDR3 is TGTGCCACCCAGGGGATTGGGGCCAACGTCCTGACTTTC.

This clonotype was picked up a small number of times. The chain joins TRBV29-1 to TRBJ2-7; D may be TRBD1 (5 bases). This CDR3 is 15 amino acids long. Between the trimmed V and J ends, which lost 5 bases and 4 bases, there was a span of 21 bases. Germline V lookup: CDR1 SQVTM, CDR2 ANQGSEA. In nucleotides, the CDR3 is TGCAGCGTTAAAAGGGGAACAGGCTCCACGTACGAGCAGTACTTC. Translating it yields CSVKRGTGSTYEQYF.

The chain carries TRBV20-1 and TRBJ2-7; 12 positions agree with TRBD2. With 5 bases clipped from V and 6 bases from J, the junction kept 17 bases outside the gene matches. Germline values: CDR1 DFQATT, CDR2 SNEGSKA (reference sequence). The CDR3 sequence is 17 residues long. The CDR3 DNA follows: TGCAGTGCTCATCCCGTGGGGCTAGCGGGGGGGAAGGCCGAGCAGTACTTC. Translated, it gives CSAHPVGLAGGKAEQYF.

CDR3 sequence (DNA): TGTGCCAGCAGTTTGGGATGGGGGGCGGTTCCCGGGACCCAGATAGACGAGCAGTACTTC. Protein sequence: CASSLGWGAVPGTQIDEQYF. The rearrangement uses TRBV28 and TRBJ2-7, with D perhaps matching TRBD1 or TRBD2 (6 bases each). Germline CDR1 reads MDHEN; CDR2 reads SYDVKM. Between the trimmed V and J ends, which lost 3 bases and 5 bases, there was a span of 32 bases. The CDR3 runs to 20 residues.

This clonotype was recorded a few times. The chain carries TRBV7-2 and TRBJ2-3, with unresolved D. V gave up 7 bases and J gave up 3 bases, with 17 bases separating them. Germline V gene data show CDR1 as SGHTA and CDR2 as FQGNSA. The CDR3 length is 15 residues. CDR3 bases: TGTGCCAGCACTCCCTATGAGCGTAGAACAGATACGCAGTATTTT. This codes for CASTPYERRTDTQYF.

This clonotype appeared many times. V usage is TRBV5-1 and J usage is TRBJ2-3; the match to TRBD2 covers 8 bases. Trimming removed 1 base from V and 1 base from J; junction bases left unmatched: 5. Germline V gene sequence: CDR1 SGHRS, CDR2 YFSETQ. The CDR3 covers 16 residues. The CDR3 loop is CASSLSSGGRTDTQYF. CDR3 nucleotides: TGCGCCAGCAGCTTGAGTTCGGGGGGGCGCACAGATACGCAGTATTTT.

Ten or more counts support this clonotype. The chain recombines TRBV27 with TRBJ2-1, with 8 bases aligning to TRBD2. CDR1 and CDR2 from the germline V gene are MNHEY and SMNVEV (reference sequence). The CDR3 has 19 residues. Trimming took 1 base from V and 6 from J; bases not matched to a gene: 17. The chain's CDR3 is CASSLFSGGAAHPSNEQFF. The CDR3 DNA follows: TGTGCCAGCAGTTTATTTTCCGGGGGGGCAGCCCATCCATCCAATGAGCAGTTCTTC.

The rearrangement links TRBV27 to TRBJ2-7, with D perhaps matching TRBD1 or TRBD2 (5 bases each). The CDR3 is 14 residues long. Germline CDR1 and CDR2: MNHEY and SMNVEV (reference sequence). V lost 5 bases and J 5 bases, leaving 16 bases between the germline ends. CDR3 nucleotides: TGTGCCAGCAGTGTGGGGGTACATTCGGACGAGCAGTACTTC. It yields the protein CASSVGVHSDEQYF.

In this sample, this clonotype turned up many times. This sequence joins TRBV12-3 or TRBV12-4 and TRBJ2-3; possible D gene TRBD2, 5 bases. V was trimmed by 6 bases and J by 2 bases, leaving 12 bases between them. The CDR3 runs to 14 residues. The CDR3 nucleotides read TGTGCCAGCAGCCTAGCCTACCTCACAGATACGCAGTATTTT. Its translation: CASSLAYLTDTQYF.

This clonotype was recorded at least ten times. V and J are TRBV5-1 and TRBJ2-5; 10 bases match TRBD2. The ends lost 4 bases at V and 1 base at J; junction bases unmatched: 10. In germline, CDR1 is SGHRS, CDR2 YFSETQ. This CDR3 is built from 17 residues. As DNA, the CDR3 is TGCGCCAGCAGCGAGAAGACTAGCGGGTTCAGCCAAGAGACCCAGTACTTC. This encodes CASSEKTSGFSQETQYF.

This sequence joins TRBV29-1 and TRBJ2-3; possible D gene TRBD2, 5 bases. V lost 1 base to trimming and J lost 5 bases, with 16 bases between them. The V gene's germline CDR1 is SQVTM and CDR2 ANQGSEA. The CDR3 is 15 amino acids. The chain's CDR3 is CSVEGGGPNLDTQYF. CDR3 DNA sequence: TGCAGCGTTGAAGGAGGCGGGCCAAACTTAGATACGCAGTATTTT.

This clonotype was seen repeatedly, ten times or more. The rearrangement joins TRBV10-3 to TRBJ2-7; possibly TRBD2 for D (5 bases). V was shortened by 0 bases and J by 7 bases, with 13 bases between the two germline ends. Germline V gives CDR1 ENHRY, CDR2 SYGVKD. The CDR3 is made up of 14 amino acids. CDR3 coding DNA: TGTGCCATCAGTGAGTCACCCCCCTCGGGAGAGCAGTACTTC. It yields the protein CAISESPPSGEQYF.

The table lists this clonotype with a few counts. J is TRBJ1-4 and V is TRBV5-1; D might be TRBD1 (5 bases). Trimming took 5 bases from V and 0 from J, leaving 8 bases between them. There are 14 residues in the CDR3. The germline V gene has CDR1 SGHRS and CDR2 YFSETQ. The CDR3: CASRSTATNEKLFF. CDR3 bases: TGCGCCAGCAGATCGACAGCAACTAATGAAAAACTGTTTTTT.

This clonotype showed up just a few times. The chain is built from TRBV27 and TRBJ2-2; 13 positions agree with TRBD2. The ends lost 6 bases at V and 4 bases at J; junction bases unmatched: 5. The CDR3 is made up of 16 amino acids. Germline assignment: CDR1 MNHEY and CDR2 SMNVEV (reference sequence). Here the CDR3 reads CASRTRTSGGTGELFF. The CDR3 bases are TGTGCCAGCAGGACCCGGACTAGCGGGGGCACCGGGGAGCTGTTTTTT.

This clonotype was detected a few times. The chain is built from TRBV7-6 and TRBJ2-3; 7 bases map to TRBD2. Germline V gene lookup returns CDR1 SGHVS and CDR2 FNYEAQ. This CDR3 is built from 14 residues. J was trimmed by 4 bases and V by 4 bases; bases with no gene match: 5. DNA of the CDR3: TGTGCCAGCAGCTATGAGCGGGGTTCAGATACGCAGTATTTT. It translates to CASSYERGSDTQYF.